What follows is one TCR beta chain and its context. The data are from a study of cytomegalovirus exposure and HLA in healthy donors. PCR amplification relied on 60 Vbeta primers (plus 13 Jbeta primers). This table comes from immunoSEQ multiplex PCR, and its TCRdb copy is limited to in-frame clones, with some not included. This sample has about 93,000 clones; roughly 79% occur once, and the top ten carry roughly 0.63%. Per germline, CDR1 LNHDA and CDR2 SQIVND (reference sequence). This CDR3 region has 14 residues. The V and J ends lost 4 bases and 2 bases, in that order; junction bases with no gene match: 4.

Sequenced: PBMCs. The genes are TRBV19 and TRBJ2-7, with 8 bases lining up with TRBD1. The source is a man aged 25 to 40 in good health and CMV-seronegative. CDR3 coding DNA: TGTGCCAGTAGTAACCCGGGACAGGCCTACGAGCAGTACTTC. Translating gives CASSNPGQAYEQYF.